This TCR beta chain is drawn from a study of CD8+ T cells in alopecia areata. Following extraction, RNA underwent reverse transcription to cDNA, which served as the sequencing template. Assay used: immunoSEQ multiplex PCR; TCRdb lists only in-frame clones, some missing. The sample comprises some 170,000 clones, 58% of which are singletons, and 16% rests with the top ten. There are a few counts of this clone. Germline CDR1 is DFQATT and CDR2 is SNEGSKA (reference sequence). V was trimmed by 5 bases and J by 6 bases, leaving 10 bases between them. The CDR3 is 11 residues long. Treatment indicated: oral pan-JAK inhibitor, 5-10 mg twice daily.

The V call is TRBV20-1, the J call TRBJ1-2; no firm D call. The sequencing used CD4+ T cells sorted from blood, collected between weeks 55 and 65, from a patient treated with tofacitinib. The receptor's source is a human donor with alopecia areata. CDR3 residues: CSAYGENGYTF. In nucleotides, the CDR3 is TGCAGTGCTTACGGGGAAAATGGCTACACCTTC.